This T cell receptor beta chain was retrieved from a study of shared clonotypes between healthy human individuals. Note on this clone: Other DNA variants within this sample encode the same CDR3.

Germline lookup yields CDR1 KGHSH and CDR2 LQKENI. V lost 3 bases and J lost 2, with 11 bases in between. This CDR3 is 14 amino acids long. Several immunoSEQ plates received, in even portions, the genomic DNA of each subset. Sequencing used immunoSEQ multiplex PCR; TCRdb keeps in-frame clones, though not all of them. This sample has fewer than 550,000 clones, with 60% to 80% found just once. The TCR sequence derives from a woman aged 40-49 years in good health. Some clones in this sample may be carry-over from other donors' samples. Material for sequencing was PBMCs. V usage is TRBV18 and J usage is TRBJ2-7; D is perhaps TRBD2 (6 bases). The DNA for the CDR3 is TGTGCCAGCTCACCGGGGACTGGAACCTACGAGCAGTACTTC. The encoded protein is CASSPGTGTYEQYF.